The clone carrying this TCR beta chain was seen just once. This entry is derived from a study of blood T cell repertoires in COVID-19. Study at large: COVID-19 samples, acute and convalescent, were from the United States, Italy and Spain. Sources were T cells, B-cell-depleted T cells, or PBMCs; the material itself was cDNA or gDNA.

The V end lost 7 bases, the J end lost 0 bases, and 12 bases lay between the germline ends. This CDR3 comprises 13 residues. Germline CDR1 reads SQVTM; CDR2 reads ANQGSEA. Per the study methods: Amplification of reference gene primers was used by the study to estimate nucleated cell counts. Sequencing was performed with immunoSEQ multiplex PCR; in TCRdb, only in-frame clones are kept and a portion is missing. The D gene and trimming were derived from the DNA, and the V and J assignments and clone size from that table. Among 250,000 to 300,000 clones listed, about 91% were seen once. The gene calls are TRBV29-1 and TRBJ1-1; no clear D gene. Sequencing was carried out using PBMCs or T cells enriched from blood (not recorded which). The sequence was obtained from a human donor in a cohort exposed to, infected with or recovered from COVID-19 (not recorded which). The donor label of this sample is uncertain. This chain's CDR3 is CSARGQLNTEAFF. The CDR3 region has the DNA TGCAGCGCTCGTGGCCAGTTGAACACTGAAGCTTTCTTT.